This T cell receptor (beta chain) is from a study of PD-1 blockade in mismatch repair-deficient tumors. Study-level background: Patients had about 13 mismatch repair-deficient cancer types and were previously treated and progressing.

TCRdb keeps only in-frame clones here, not all; method: immunoSEQ multiplex PCR. The sample has 120,000 or so clones; 86% are singletons. Findings and limits, study-wide: After pembrolizumab, tumor-resident clones rose rapidly, then generally contracted before radiologic responses.

V lost 6 bases to trimming and J lost 2 bases, with 14 bases between them. The length of the CDR3 is 14 residues. CDR1 SEHNR and CDR2 FQNEAQ come from the germline V gene (reference sequence). As for this clone: Its antigen is currently unknown.

Mismatch repair deficiency was confirmed in all patients, by PCR or immunohistochemistry. The TCR-sequenced patients were a few responders to pembrolizumab. Sequences were derived from peripheral blood, sampled 44 weeks after starting pembrolizumab. This TCR was sampled from an adult with mismatch repair-deficient cancer. V and J are TRBV7-9 and TRBJ2-7; D might be TRBD1 (8 bases). In DNA form, the CDR3 reads TGTGCCAGCAGTAAGCGGGACAGGACCTACGAGCAGTACTTC. It encodes CASSKRDRTYEQYF.